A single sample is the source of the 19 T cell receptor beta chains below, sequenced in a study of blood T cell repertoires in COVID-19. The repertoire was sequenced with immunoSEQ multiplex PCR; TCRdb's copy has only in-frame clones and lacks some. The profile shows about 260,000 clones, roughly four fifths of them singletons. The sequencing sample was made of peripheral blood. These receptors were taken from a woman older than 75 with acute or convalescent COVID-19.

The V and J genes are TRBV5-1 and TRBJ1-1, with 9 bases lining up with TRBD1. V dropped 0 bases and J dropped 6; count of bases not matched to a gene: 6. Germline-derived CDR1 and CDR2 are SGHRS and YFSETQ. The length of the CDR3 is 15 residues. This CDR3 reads CASSLEGQGRAEAFF. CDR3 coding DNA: TGCGCCAGCAGCTTGGAGGGACAGGGTAGGGCTGAAGCTTTCTTT.

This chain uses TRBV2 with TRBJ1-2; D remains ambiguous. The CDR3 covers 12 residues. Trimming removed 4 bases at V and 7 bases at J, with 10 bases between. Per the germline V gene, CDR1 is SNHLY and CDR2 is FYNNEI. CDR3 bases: TGTGCCAGCAGTGTGGAGTCCAGTGGCTACACCTTC. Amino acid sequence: CASSVESSGYTF.

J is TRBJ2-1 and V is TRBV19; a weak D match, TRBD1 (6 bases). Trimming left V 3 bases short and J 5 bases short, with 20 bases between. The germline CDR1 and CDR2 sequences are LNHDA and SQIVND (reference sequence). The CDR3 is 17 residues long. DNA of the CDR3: TGTGCCAGTAGTATTTTGGGCTGGGGGCAGACTCACAATGAGCAGTTCTTC. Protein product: CASSILGWGQTHNEQFF.

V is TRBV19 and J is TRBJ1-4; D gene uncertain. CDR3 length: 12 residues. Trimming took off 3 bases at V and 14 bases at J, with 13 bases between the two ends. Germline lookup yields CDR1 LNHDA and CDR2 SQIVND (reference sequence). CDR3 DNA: TGTGCCAGTAGTATGAATGGCCTCGGGCTGTTTTTT. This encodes CASSMNGLGLFF.

The CDR3 reads CASSGGSYEQYF. The DNA for the CDR3 is TGTGCCAGTAGCGGGGGCTCCTACGAGCAGTACTTC. The gene calls are TRBV2 and TRBJ2-7; TRBD2 matches 9 bases. Germline V gives CDR1 SNHLY, CDR2 FYNNEI. V lost 9 bases to trimming and J lost 0 bases; unmatched junction nucleotides: 0. The CDR3 length is 12 residues.

CDR3 sequence: CASSPVQGGEKLFF. CDR3 nucleotides: TGTGCCAGCTCACCGGTCCAGGGGGGTGAAAAACTGTTTTTT. V and J are TRBV18 and TRBJ1-4; 7 nucleotides align to TRBD1. With 3 bases clipped from V and 7 bases from J, the junction kept 5 bases outside the gene matches. The germline V gene has CDR1 KGHSH and CDR2 LQKENI. The CDR3 is 14 amino acids.

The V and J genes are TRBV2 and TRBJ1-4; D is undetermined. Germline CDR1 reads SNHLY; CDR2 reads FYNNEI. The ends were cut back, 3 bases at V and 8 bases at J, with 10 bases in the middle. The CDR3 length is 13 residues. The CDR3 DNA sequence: TGTGCCAGCAGTGACGGTGGTGTCGAAAAACTGTTTTTT. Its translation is CASSDGGVEKLFF.

DNA of the CDR3: TGTGCCAGCAGCCGAGGACAGGGACGTGAAGAGACCCAGTACTTC. It translates to CASSRGQGREETQYF. The chain links TRBV7-8 to TRBJ2-5; TRBD1 matches at 8 bases. Germline V CDR1 and CDR2: SGHVS, FQNEAQ. The CDR3 contains 15 residues. V was pared by 5 bases and J by 3 bases, with 8 bases of the junction left unmatched.

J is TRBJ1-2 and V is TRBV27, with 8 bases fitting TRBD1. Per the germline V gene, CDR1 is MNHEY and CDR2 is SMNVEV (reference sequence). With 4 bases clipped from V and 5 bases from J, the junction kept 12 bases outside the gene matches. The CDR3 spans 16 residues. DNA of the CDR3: TGTGCCAGCAGTTCTTTATCCGGGACAGGAGGATATGGCTACACCTTC. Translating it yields CASSSLSGTGGYGYTF.

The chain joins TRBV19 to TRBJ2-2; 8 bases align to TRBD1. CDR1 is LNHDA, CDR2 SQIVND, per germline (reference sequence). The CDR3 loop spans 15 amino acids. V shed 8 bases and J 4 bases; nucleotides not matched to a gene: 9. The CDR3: CASAPTGAGTGELFF. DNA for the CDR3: TGTGCCAGTGCCCCGACAGGGGCTGGCACCGGGGAGCTGTTTTTT.

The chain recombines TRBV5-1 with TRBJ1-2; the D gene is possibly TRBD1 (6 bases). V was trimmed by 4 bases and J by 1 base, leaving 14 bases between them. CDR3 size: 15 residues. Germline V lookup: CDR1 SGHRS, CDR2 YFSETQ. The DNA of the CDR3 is TGCGCCAGCAGCCACGGACAGCTTGATAACTATGGCTACACCTTC. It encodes CASSHGQLDNYGYTF.

CDR3 nucleotides: TGCGCCAGCAGCCAAGACGCCGCGGGAGGCGGATCAGATACGCAGTATTTT. Its protein product is CASSQDAAGGGSDTQYF. The V and J genes are TRBV4-3 and TRBJ2-3, with 8 nucleotides matching TRBD2. Germline assignment: CDR1 LGHNA and CDR2 YSLEER. The CDR3 sequence is 17 residues long. V was pared by 0 bases and J by 4 bases, with 9 bases of the junction left unmatched.

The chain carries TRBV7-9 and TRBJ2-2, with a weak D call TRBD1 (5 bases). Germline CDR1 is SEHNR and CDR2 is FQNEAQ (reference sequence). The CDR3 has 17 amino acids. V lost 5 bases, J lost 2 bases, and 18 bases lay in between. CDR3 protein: CASSPTPRTLNTGELFF. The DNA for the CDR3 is TGTGCCAGCAGCCCCACTCCTAGGACACTTAACACCGGGGAGCTGTTTTTT. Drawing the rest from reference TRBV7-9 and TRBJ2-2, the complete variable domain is DTGVSQNPRHKITKRGQNVTFRCDPISEHNRLYWYRQTLGQGPEFLTYFQNEAQLEKSRLLSDRFSAERPKGSFSTLEIQRTEQGDSAMYLCASSPTPRTLNTGELFFGEGSRLTVL.

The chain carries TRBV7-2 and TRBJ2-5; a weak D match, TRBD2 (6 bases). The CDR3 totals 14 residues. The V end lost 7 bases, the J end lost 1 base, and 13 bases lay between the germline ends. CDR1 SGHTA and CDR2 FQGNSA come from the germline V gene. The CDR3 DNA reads TGTGCCAGCACCACCCGACTAGTCCAAGAGACCCAGTACTTC. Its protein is CASTTRLVQETQYF.

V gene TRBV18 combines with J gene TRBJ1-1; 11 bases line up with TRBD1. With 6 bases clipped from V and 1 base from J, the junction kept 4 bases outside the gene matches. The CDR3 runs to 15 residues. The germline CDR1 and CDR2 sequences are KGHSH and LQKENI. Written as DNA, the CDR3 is TGTGCCAGCTCCCTAGGGACAGGGGGGAACACTGAAGCTTTCTTT. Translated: CASSLGTGGNTEAFF.

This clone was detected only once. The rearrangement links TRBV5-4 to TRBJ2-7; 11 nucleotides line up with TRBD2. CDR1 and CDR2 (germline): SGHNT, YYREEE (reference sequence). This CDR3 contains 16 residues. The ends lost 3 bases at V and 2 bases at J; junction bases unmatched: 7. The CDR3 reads CASSSRGTSGPYEQYF. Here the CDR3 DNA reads TGTGCCAGCAGCTCCAGGGGGACTAGCGGACCCTACGAGCAGTACTTC.

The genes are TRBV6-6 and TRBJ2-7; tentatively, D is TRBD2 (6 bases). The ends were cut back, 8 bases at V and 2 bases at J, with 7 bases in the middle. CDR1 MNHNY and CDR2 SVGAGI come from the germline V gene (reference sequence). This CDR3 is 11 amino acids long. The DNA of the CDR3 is TGTGCCAGCGGAGGGACCTACGAGCAGTACTTC. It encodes CASGGTYEQYF.

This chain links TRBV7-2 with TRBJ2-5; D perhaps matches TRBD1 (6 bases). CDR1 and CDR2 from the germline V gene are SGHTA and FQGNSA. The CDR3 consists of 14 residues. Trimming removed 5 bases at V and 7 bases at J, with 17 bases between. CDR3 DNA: TGTGCCAGCAGCGCGCGACAGGCCACAGGGACCCAGTACTTC. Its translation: CASSARQATGTQYF.

In nucleotides, the CDR3 is TGTGCCAGTAGTACGGGACAGGGGATCACTGAAGCTTTCTTT. Its protein product is CASSTGQGITEAFF. V gene TRBV19 combines with J gene TRBJ1-1; 10 bases align to TRBD1. The CDR3 is 14 residues long. Per germline, CDR1 LNHDA and CDR2 SQIVND (reference sequence). Losses at the gene ends were 4 bases for V and 4 bases for J; bases not matched to a gene: 3.